Presented here are 11 T cell receptor beta chains from one specimen sequenced in a study of T cell clonality in common variable immunodeficiency. Study-level findings and limits: In common variable immunodeficiency, TCR beta chains reportedly carried fewer deletions and N-nucleotide insertions.

Assay used: immunoSEQ multiplex PCR; TCRdb lists only in-frame clones, some missing. The sample has about 6,600 clones, none seen only once; the top ten hold 5.1%. Their antigen targets remain unknown. The sample consisted of peripheral blood mononuclear cells. The origin of the receptors is a human donor with common variable immunodeficiency.

This clone was counted only a few times. Read coverage stops 3 residues before the CDR3 terminus; the germline J gene supplies the remainder. The rearrangement joins TRBV19 to TRBJ1-4; D uncertain. With 6 bases removed from V and 8 bases from J, the gap between germline ends came to 13 bases. This CDR3 is 13 amino acids long. The germline CDR1 and CDR2 sequences are LNHDA and SQIVND (reference sequence). The CDR3 sequence is CASSPSRGEKLFF. The DNA read from the CDR3 is TGTGCCAGTAGCCCGAGTCGAGGCGAAAAA.

Of note for this clone: The read gets to within 3 residues of the CDR3 end, and the germline J gene fills in the rest. The chain couples TRBV19 to TRBJ2-1; D is uncertain. V was cut by 7 bases and J by 7 bases, with 14 bases left in between. This CDR3 has 13 residues. CDR1 and CDR2 (germline): LNHDA, SQIVND (reference sequence). CDR3 DNA, as far as it was read: TGTGCCAGTACATCGGGTTTGGATAATGAG. As protein: CASTSGLDNE. The whole CDR3 region reads CASTSGLDNEQFF.

There are a few counts of this clone. The read ends 3 residues before the CDR3 terminus; that terminus is restored from the germline J gene. The chain carries TRBV19 and TRBJ1-5; possible D gene TRBD1, 6 bases. Germline CDR1 is LNHDA and CDR2 is SQIVND (reference sequence). Trimming removed 7 bases at V and 6 bases at J, with 10 bases between. The CDR3 length is 12 residues. CDR3 region: CASIGGGQPQHF. Incomplete CDR3 DNA: TGTGCCAGTATTGGGGGCGGTCAGCCC.

This clone occurred a few times. The read finishes 3 residues shy of the CDR3 end, and the germline J gene is used to complete it. The chain uses TRBV13 and TRBJ2-1; tentative D call: TRBD2 (6 bases). Germline V gene data show CDR1 as PRHDT and CDR2 as FYEKMQ (reference sequence). The CDR3 contains 16 residues. The V gene lost 4 bases and the J gene lost 1 base, with 14 bases spanning the gap. CDR3 in amino acids: CASSWVARGSYNEQFF. CDR3 DNA, as far as it was read: TGTGCCAGCAGCTGGGTAGCGCGGGGTTCCTACAATGAG.

In the case of this clone: The CDR3 end lies 3 residues beyond the end of the read and is filled in from the germline J gene. The V and J genes are TRBV7-9 and TRBJ2-7, with D possibly TRBD2 on 6 matching bases. With 11 bases removed from V and 0 bases from J, the gap between germline ends came to 14 bases. This CDR3 contains 13 residues. Germline V gene lookup returns CDR1 SEHNR and CDR2 FQNEAQ (reference sequence). The DNA read from the CDR3 is TGTGCCGGAGTCGGGGGATACTCCTACGAG. It translates to CAGVGGYSYE. The full CDR3 reads CAGVGGYSYEQYF. Full variable domain (rest looked up from reference TRBV7-9 and TRBJ2-7): DTGVSQNPRHKITKRGQNVTFRCDPISEHNRLYWYRQTLGQGPEFLTYFQNEAQLEKSRLLSDRFSAERPKGSFSTLEIQRTEQGDSAMYLCAGVGGYSYEQYFGPGTRLTVT.

Note on this clone: The CDR3 end lies 3 residues beyond the end of the read and is filled in from the germline J gene. The genes are TRBV7-2 and TRBJ2-7; 7 bases are a match to TRBD1. This CDR3 spans 14 amino acids. Germline-derived CDR1 and CDR2 are SGHTA and FQGNSA. With 5 bases clipped from V and 2 bases from J, the junction kept 6 bases outside the gene matches. The sequenced part of the CDR3 DNA is TGTGCCAGCAGCCTCCGGGACAGAACCTACGAG. Its protein product is CASSLRDRTYE. The whole CDR3 protein is CASSLRDRTYEQYF.

In the case of this clone: The sequence runs out 3 residues before the end of the CDR3; the remainder is reconstructed from the germline J gene. V and J are TRBV18 and TRBJ2-2; D not resolved. Trimming left V 0 bases short and J 6 bases short, with 11 bases between. The CDR3 contains 15 residues. Germline CDR1 is KGHSH and CDR2 is LQKENI. CDR3 protein: CASSPPPETAGELFF. The CDR3 DNA, read in part, is TGTGCCAGCTCACCACCCCCAGAAACCGCCGGGGAG.

For this clone: The read comes to an end 3 residues before the CDR3 does, leaving the germline J gene to fill in the end. V gene TRBV23-1 combines with J gene TRBJ2-4, with 9 bases that match TRBD1. TRBV23-1 is noted as an ORF with a role that remains uncertain. V lost 2 bases to trimming and J lost 5 bases; unmatched junction nucleotides: 1. This CDR3 comprises 14 residues. Incomplete CDR3 DNA: TGCGCCAGCAGTCAAGACAGGGGGGAAAACATT. It yields the protein CASSQDRGENI. The complete CDR3 reads CASSQDRGENIQYF.

This clone was observed a handful of times. The observed sequence ends 3 residues before the CDR3 terminus, with the missing tail filled in from the germline J gene. The chain has TRBV6-2 or TRBV6-3 and TRBJ2-1, with TRBD2 identical over 8 bases. The CDR3 loop spans 16 amino acids. The germline V gene encodes CDR1 MNHEY and CDR2 SVGEGT. V lost 8 bases and J lost 8; bases outside the gene matches: 17. The CDR3 loop reads CASLRGSSGRNYEQFF. Partial CDR3 DNA: TGTGCCAGCCTAAGGGGCTCAAGCGGGAGAAACTATGAG.

This clone was seen more than once but under ten times. The CDR3 end is not reached by the read, which stops 3 residues before it; the germline J gene fills it in. The chain links TRBV19 to TRBJ2-7, with D tentatively TRBD2 (5 bases). Trimming stripped 10 bases from V and 2 bases from J, with 15 bases between. The CDR3 has 13 residues. Germline CDR1 reads LNHDA; CDR2 reads SQIVND (reference sequence). Partial CDR3 DNA: TGTGCCACCCGATCAGGACTGACCTACGAG. It specifies CATRSGLTYE. The whole CDR3 sequence reads CATRSGLTYEQYF.

This clone has more than one count but fewer than ten. The missing CDR3 end, 3 residues past where the read stops, is filled in from the germline J gene. The chain has TRBV18 and TRBJ2-7; 10 positions agree with TRBD2. The CDR3 is 17 amino acids. From germline, CDR1 is KGHSH and CDR2 LQKENI. The junction had 13 bases not matched to a gene; V was cut back by 5 bases and J by 3 bases. The part of the CDR3 DNA that was read is TGTGCCAGCTCAAAGACAAAATCCGGGACTAGCGTCTACGAG. It encodes CASSKTKSGTSVYE. The full CDR3 is CASSKTKSGTSVYEQYF.